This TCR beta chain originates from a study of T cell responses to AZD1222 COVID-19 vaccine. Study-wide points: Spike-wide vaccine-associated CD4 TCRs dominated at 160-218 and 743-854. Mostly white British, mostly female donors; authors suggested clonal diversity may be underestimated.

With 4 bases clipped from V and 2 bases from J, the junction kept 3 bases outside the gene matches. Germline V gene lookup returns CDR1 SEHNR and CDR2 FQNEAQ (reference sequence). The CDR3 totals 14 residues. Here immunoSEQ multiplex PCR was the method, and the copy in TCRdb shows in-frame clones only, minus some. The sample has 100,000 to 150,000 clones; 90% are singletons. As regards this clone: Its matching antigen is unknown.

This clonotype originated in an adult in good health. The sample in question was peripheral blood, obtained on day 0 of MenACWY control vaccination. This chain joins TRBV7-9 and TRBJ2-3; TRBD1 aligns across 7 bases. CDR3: CASSWDRNTDTQYF. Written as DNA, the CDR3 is TGTGCCAGCAGCTGGGACAGAAACACAGATACGCAGTATTTT. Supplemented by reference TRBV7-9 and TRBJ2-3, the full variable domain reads DTGVSQNPRHKITKRGQNVTFRCDPISEHNRLYWYRQTLGQGPEFLTYFQNEAQLEKSRLLSDRFSAERPKGSFSTLEIQRTEQGDSAMYLCASSWDRNTDTQYFGPGTRLTVL.